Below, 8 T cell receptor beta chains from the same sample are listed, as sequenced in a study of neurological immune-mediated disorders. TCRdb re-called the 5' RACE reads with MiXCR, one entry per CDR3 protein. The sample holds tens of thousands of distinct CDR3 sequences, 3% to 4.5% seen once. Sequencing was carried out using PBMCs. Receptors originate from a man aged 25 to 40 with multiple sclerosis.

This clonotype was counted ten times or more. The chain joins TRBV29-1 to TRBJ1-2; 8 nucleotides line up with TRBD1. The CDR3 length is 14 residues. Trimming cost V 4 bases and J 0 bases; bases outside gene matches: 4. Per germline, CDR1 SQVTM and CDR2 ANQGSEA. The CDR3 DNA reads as TGCAGCGTTGTGGGACAGGCAGCTAACTATGGCTACACCTTC. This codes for CSVVGQAANYGYTF.

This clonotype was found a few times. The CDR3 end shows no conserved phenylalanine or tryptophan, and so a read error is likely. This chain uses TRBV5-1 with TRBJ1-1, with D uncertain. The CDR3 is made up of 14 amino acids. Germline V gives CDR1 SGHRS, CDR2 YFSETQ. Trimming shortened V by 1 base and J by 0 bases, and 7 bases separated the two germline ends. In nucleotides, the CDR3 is TGCGCCAGCAGCTTGTTGTCTGTGAACACTGAAGCTTTCAAT. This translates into CASSLLSVNTEAFN.

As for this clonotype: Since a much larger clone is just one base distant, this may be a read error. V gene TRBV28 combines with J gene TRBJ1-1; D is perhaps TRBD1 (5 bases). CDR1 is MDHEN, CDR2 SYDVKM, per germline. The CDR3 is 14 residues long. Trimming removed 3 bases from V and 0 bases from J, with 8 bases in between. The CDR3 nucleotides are TGTGCCAGCAGTTTTGACAGAATGAACACTGAAGCTTTCTTT. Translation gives CASSFDRMNTEAFF.

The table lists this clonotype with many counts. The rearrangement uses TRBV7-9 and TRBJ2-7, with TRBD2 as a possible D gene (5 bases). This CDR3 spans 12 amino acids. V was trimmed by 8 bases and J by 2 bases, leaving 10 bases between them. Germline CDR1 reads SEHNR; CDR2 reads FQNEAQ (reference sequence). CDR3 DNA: TGTGCCAGCGACAACGGGGCCTACGAGCAGTACTTC. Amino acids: CASDNGAYEQYF.

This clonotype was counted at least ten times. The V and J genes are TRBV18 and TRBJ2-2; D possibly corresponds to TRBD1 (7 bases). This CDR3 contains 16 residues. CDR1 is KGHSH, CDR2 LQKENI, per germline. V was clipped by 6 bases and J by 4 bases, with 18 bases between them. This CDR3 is CASSAGQLGVTGELFF. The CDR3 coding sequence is TGTGCCAGCTCGGCGGGACAGTTGGGGGTCACCGGGGAGCTGTTTTTT. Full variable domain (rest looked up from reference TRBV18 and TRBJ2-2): NAGVMQNPRHLVRRRGQEARLRCSPMKGHSHVYWYRQLPEEGLKFMVYLQKENIIDESGMPKERFSAEFPKEGPSILRIQQVVRGDSAAYFCASSAGQLGVTGELFFGEGSRLTVL.

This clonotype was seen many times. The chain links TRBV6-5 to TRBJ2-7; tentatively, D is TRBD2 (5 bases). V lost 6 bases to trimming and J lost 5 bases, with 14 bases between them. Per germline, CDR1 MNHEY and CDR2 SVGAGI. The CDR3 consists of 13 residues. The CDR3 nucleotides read TGTGCCAGCAGGGACTTTCACGGACACGAGCAGTACTTC. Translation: CASRDFHGHEQYF.

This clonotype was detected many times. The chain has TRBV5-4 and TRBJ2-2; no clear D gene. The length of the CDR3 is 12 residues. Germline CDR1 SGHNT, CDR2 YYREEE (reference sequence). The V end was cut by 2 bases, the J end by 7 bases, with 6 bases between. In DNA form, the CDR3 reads TGTGCCAGCAGCTTTCCGGGCGGGGAGCTGTTTTTT. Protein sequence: CASSFPGGELFF.

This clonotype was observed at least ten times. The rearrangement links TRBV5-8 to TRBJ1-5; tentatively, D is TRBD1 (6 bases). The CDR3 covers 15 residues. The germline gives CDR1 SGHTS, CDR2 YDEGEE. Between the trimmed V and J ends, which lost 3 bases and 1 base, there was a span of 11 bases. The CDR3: CASSSEDSSNQPQHF. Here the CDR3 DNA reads TGTGCCAGCAGCTCAGAGGACAGCAGCAATCAGCCCCAGCATTTT.